This TCR beta chain was found in a study of control samples from healthy donors and cancer patients. Produced via immunoSEQ multiplex PCR; TCRdb's table is partial and in-frame only. The profile shows about 77,000 clones, approximately 92% of them singletons. CDR3 length: 15 residues. Germline lookup yields CDR1 SGHNT and CDR2 YENEEA. J gave up 1 base and V 5 bases, and 4 bases lay outside the gene matches. The chain combines TRBV11-3 with TRBJ2-3, with 9 nucleotides matching TRBD2. What was sequenced was blood. This receptor was taken from a woman aged 55-69 years in good health. In nucleotides, the CDR3 is TGTGCCAGCAGCCGGACTAGCGAGGGCACAGATACGCAGTATTTT. Translating it yields CASSRTSEGTDTQYF.